Here is one TCR beta chain with its context. This entry comes from a study of blood T cell repertoires in COVID-19. In the study overall: Samples taken during acute and convalescent COVID-19 were collected in the United States, Italy and Spain. Nucleic acid was either cDNA or gDNA, and it came from T cells, B-cell-depleted T cells, or PBMCs.

Trimming took 6 bases from V and 0 from J; bases not matched to a gene: 5. This CDR3 is 16 amino acids long. Germline V gene sequence: CDR1 WNHNN, CDR2 SYGVQD (reference sequence). As handled by the study authors: Amplified reference gene primers provided the basis for estimating nucleated cell counts. TCRdb's table, derived via immunoSEQ multiplex PCR, lists solely in-frame clones and lacks some. V and J calls plus clone size are reproduced from that table; the DNA served to infer D and trimming. The table has about 31,000 clones, 75% to 90% seen once; the top ten hold more than 15%. This TCR derives from a man older than 75 with acute or convalescent COVID-19. Material: peripheral blood. The rearrangement uses TRBV10-1 and TRBJ2-4, with 10 bases that match TRBD2. The CDR3 DNA follows: TGCGCCAGCAGGGCTAGCGGGGGCCTAGCCAAAAACATTCAGTACTTC. The encoded protein is CASRASGGLAKNIQYF.